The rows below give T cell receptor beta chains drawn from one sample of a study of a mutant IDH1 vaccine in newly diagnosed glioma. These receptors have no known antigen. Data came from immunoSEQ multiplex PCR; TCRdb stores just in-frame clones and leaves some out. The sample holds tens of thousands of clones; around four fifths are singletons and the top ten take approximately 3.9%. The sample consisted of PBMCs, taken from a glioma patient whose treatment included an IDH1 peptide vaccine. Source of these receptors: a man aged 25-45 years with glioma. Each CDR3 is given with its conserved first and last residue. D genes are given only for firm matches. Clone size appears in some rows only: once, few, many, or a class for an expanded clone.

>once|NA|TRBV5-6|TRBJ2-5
TGTGCCAGCAGCTCTCCGGGGACTCGGGAGACCCAGTACTTC
CASSSPGTRETQYF
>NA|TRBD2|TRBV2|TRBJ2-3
TGTGCCAGCAGTGGGAGGTTAGCGGGGGACGGTACGCAGTATTTT
CASSGRLAGDGTQYF
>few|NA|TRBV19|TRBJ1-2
TGTGCCACTAGGGGAAACTATGGCTACACCTTC
CATRGNYGYTF
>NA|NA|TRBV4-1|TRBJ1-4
TGCGCCAGCAGCCAAGCAGCAGGGTTTTCTCCTAGCGGCGAAAAACTGTTTTTT
CASSQAAGFSPSGEKLFF
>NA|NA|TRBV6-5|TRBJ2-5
TGTGCCAGCAGTTACTCGAAGGAGGGAGAGACCCAGTACTTC
CASSYSKEGETQYF
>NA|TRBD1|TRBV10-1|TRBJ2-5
TGCGCCAGCAGTGGGGACAGGGGGCTTTCGGAGACCCAGTACTTC
CASSGDRGLSETQYF
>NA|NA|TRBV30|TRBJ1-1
TGTGCCTGGAGTAGAGGGGGGTTAACTGAAGCTTTCTTT
CAWSRGGLTEAFF
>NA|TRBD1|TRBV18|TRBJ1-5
TGTGCCAGCTCACCGGGATGGGGACAGGGCGATCAGCCCCAGCATTTT
CASSPGWGQGDQPQHF
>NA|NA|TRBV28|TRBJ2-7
TGTGCCAGCAGGGCCGGGGACTACGAGCAGTACTTC
CASRAGDYEQYF
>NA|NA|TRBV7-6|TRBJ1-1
TGTGCCAGCAGCTTAGTTCTGCTGAACACTGAAGCTTTCTTT
CASSLVLLNTEAFF
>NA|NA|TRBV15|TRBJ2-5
TGTGCCACCAGCAGAGCAAATGTTGGGGAGACCCAGTACTTC
CATSRANVGETQYF
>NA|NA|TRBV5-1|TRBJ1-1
TGCGCCAGCAGCTTCAGGACAGCTATGAACACTGAAGCTTTCTTT
CASSFRTAMNTEAFF
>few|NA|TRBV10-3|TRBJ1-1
TGTGCCATCAATCGCCAGGGAGACACTGAAGCTTTCTTT
CAINRQGDTEAFF
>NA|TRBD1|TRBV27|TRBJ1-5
TGTGCCAGCAGTTTATCGACAGGGGTTAGCAATCAGCCCCAGCATTTT
CASSLSTGVSNQPQHF
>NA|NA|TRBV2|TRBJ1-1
TGTGCCAGCAGTGAAGCGGGGTTCACTGAAGCTTTCTTT
CASSEAGFTEAFF
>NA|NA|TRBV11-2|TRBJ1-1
TGTGCCAGCAGCTCTAACCCCGGGAGCAACACTGAAGCTTTCTTT
CASSSNPGSNTEAFF